This T cell receptor (beta chain) emerged from a study of blood T cell repertoires in COVID-19. Background on the study: There were acute and convalescent COVID-19 samples, and they came from the United States, Italy and Spain. PBMCs, B-cell-depleted T cells, or T cells provided the cDNA or gDNA that made up the material.

This clone has only a few counts. In the source study's methods: Estimated nucleated cell counts came from reference gene primer amplification. TCRdb's copy holds only in-frame clones and misses some; the assay was immunoSEQ multiplex PCR. The V and J calls and the clone size are those of that table, but D and trimming were determined from the DNA. The sample holds some 78,000 clones, 84% seen once. The CDR3 runs 13 residues. With V trimmed by 6 bases and J by 3 bases, 2 bases remained unmatched. The germline V gene encodes CDR1 ENHRY and CDR2 SYGVKD. This clonotype was sampled from a man aged 45 to 65 with acute or convalescent COVID-19. Sample: peripheral blood. V is TRBV10-3 and J is TRBJ1-2; 9 positions agree with TRBD1. Written as DNA, the CDR3 is TGTGCCATCAGGGACAGGGGAGACTATGGCTACACCTTC. Amino acid sequence: CAIRDRGDYGYTF.